Each of the 3 T cell receptor beta chains below was sequenced from the same sample in a study of human T cells and chemical hapten exposure. TCRdb redid the calling of the RACE reads with MiXCR, one entry per CDR3 protein. This sample has tens of thousands of distinct CDR3 sequences; around 4.1% occur once, and the top ten carry 1.5% to 2%. Time point indicated: healthy volunteer bleed at 2 weeks. Total RNA extraction was carried out from unfractionated whole blood. Sequencing was performed on whole blood. Receptors were obtained from a female donor in good health. Some clones in this sample may be carry-over from other donors' samples.

This chain uses TRBV6-2 or TRBV6-3 with TRBJ1-4, with D hard to call. Germline V gene sequence: CDR1 MNHEY, CDR2 SVGEGT. The length of the CDR3 is 12 residues. Trimming took 5 bases from V and 8 from J, leaving 9 bases between them. CDR3 loop: CASSLKGEKLFF. CDR3 DNA: TGTGCCAGCAGTCTGAAGGGCGAAAAACTGTTTTTT.

This clonotype was observed many times. The V and J genes are TRBV6-1 and TRBJ1-1; D is unresolved. Trimming took 2 bases from V and 7 from J, leaving 11 bases between them. The germline gives CDR1 MNHNS, CDR2 SASEGT. The CDR3 has 13 amino acids. The DNA of the CDR3 is TGTGCCAGCAGTGAAATTGTGAGAGTTGAAGCTTTCTTT. Amino acids: CASSEIVRVEAFF.

In this sample, this clonotype turned up many times. V usage is TRBV4-2 and J usage is TRBJ1-1, with TRBD1 identical over 10 bases. The CDR3 extends over 18 amino acids. Trimming cost V 2 bases and J 4 bases; bases outside gene matches: 13. Germline-derived CDR1 and CDR2 are LGHNA and YNFKEQ. The CDR3 protein is CASSQRTGTGVVSTEAFF. The CDR3 nucleotides read TGTGCCAGCAGCCAAAGAACCGGGACAGGGGTTGTTAGCACTGAAGCTTTCTTT.